These 6 T cell receptor beta chains were sequenced from one sample in a study of blood T cell repertoires in COVID-19. Only in-frame clones appear in the TCRdb table, and some are missing; sequencing was by immunoSEQ multiplex PCR. Among 200,000 to 250,000 clones listed, about 90% were seen once. Sequenced: PBMCs or T cells enriched from blood (not recorded which). The receptors here all came from a man younger than 40 who had recovered from COVID-19.

The chain links TRBV27 to TRBJ1-5; no clear D. Between the trimmed V and J ends, which lost 6 bases and 3 bases, there was a span of 18 bases. Germline V gene sequence: CDR1 MNHEY, CDR2 SMNVEV (reference sequence). The CDR3 has 16 amino acids. The CDR3 region has the DNA TGTGCCAGCAGGGGAGGGAACGGTGGCATCAATCAGCCCCAGCATTTT. Its protein is CASRGGNGGINQPQHF.

This clone has just one count. The chain has TRBV5-1 and TRBJ2-1; 9 nucleotides agree with TRBD1. With V trimmed by 5 bases and J by 9 bases, 6 bases remained unmatched. Germline values: CDR1 SGHRS, CDR2 YFSETQ. This CDR3 spans 13 amino acids. The CDR3 loop reads CASRTDRGGEQFF. The CDR3 DNA sequence: TGCGCCAGCAGGACAGACAGGGGGGGTGAGCAGTTCTTC. Using reference TRBV5-1 and TRBJ2-1 for the parts outside the CDR3, the full variable domain is KAGVTQTPRYLIKTRGQQVTLSCSPISGHRSVSWYQQTPGQGLQFLFEYFSETQRNKGNFPGRFSGRQFSNSRSEMNVSTLELGDSALYLCASRTDRGGEQFFGPGTRLTVL.

The chain employs TRBV6-2 or TRBV6-3 and TRBJ2-7, with D unclear. Trimming cost V 5 bases and J 7 bases, with 9 bases left between them. Germline V gene data show CDR1 as MNHEY and CDR2 as SVGEGT. The CDR3 is 11 amino acids. CDR3 DNA sequence: TGTGCCAGCAGTGACAACCGGGAGCAGTACTTC. Its protein is CASSDNREQYF.

The chain uses TRBV19 and TRBJ2-3, with TRBD2 matching 7 bases. Germline V gives CDR1 LNHDA, CDR2 SQIVND (reference sequence). Trimming cost V 7 bases and J 0 bases; bases outside gene matches: 7. The CDR3 loop spans 15 amino acids. CDR3 residues: CASTHRTSSTDTQYF. CDR3 nucleotides: TGTGCCAGTACCCATCGGACTAGTAGCACAGATACGCAGTATTTT.

The chain links TRBV18 to TRBJ1-1; TRBD1 is a possible D gene (6 bases). V shed 2 bases and J shed 4 bases, with 17 bases lying between them. Germline V lookup: CDR1 KGHSH, CDR2 LQKENI. The CDR3 loop spans 16 amino acids. CDR3 nucleotide sequence: TGTGCCAGCTCACCAGGTTCGGGGGGCCGGGGCACTGAAGCTTTCTTT. Translation gives CASSPGSGGRGTEAFF.

The chain links TRBV14 to TRBJ1-4, with D possibly TRBD1 on 5 matching bases. V lost 2 bases to trimming and J lost 4 bases, with 14 bases between them. The germline gives CDR1 SGHDN, CDR2 FVKESK. The CDR3 consists of 16 residues. CDR3 bases: TGTGCCAGCAGCCAACAACCGGGACTTAGTAATGAAAAACTGTTTTTT. As protein: CASSQQPGLSNEKLFF.